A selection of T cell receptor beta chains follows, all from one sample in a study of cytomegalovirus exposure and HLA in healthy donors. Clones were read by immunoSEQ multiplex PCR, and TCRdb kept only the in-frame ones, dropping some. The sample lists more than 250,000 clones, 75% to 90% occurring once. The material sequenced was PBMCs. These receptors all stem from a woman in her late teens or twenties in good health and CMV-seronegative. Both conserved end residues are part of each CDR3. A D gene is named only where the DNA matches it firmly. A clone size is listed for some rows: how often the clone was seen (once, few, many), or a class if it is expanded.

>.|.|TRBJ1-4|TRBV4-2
TGTGCCAGCAGCCAAGCTGGGGCGAATGAAAAACTGTTTTTT
CASSQAGANEKLFF
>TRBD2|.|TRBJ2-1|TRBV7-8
TGTGCCAGCAGCTATAGACTAGCGGGAGTTATCAATGAGCAGTTCTTC
CASSYRLAGVINEQFF
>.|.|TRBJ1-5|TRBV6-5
TGTGCCAGCGGCTTAGGGGCTCAGCCCCAGCATTTT
CASGLGAQPQHF
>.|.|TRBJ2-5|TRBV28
TGTGCCAGCAGTTTCCTAGCCGAGACCCAGTACTTC
CASSFLAETQYF
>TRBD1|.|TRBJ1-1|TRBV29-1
TGCAGCGTTGGACAGGGGGCTGTGAACACTGAAGCTTTCTTT
CSVGQGAVNTEAFF
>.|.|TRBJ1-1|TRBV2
TGTGCCAGCAGGGGAATGGGGGCCGGGAACACTGAAGCTTTCTTT
CASRGMGAGNTEAFF
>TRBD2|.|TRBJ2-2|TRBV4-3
TGCGCCAGCAGCCGATTAGCGGGAGGTAACACCGGGGAGCTGTTTTTT
CASSRLAGGNTGELFF
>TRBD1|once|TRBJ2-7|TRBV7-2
TGTGCCAGCACCGGGGACAGCTCCTACGAGCAGTACTTC
CASTGDSSYEQYF
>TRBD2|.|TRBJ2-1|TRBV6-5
TGTGCCAGCAGGAGGACTAGCGGGAGTGAGAATGAGCAGTTCTTC
CASRRTSGSENEQFF
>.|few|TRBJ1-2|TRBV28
TGTGCCAGCAGTACCCAGGGGCCGCCCTATGGCTACACCTTC
CASSTQGPPYGYTF
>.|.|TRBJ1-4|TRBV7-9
TGTGCCAGCAGCCCCCCCCGGGGAGCGGGTGAAAAACTGTTTTTT
CASSPPRGAGEKLFF
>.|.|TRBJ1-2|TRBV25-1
TGTGCCAGCAGTGATTGGGAGGCATCTGGTAACTATGGCTACACCTTC
CASSDWEASGNYGYTF
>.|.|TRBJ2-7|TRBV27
TGTGCCAGCAGTAGGCGGGGCCTCGACGAGCAGTACTTC
CASSRRGLDEQYF
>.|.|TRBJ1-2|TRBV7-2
TGTGCCAGCAGCTTAGCGGGGGGTAATGGCTACACCTTC
CASSLAGGNGYTF
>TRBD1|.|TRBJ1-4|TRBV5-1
TGCGCCAGCAGCTCGACAGGGGAGGGCGAAAAACTGTTTTTT
CASSSTGEGEKLFF
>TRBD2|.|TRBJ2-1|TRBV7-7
TGTGCCAGCAGCGTCGGACTAGCGGGAGAAACGCAGTTCTTC
CASSVGLAGETQFF
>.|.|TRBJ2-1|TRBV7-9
TGTGCCAGCAGCCGGAGTTTTTATTACAATGAGCAGTTCTTC
CASSRSFYYNEQFF
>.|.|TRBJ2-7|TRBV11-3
TGTGCCAGCAGCTTAGGGCCAGGCGATAATTACGAGCAGTACTTC
CASSLGPGDNYEQYF
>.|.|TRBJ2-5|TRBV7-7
TGTGCTAGCAGCTTAGTGTTGGGGAGCGGGTTAGAGACCCAGTACTTC
CASSLVLGSGLETQYF
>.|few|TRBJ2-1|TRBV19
TGTGCCAGTAGTATGGGGAGTAGCGGTCCCTACAATGAGCAGTTCTTC
CASSMGSSGPYNEQFF
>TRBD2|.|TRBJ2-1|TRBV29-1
TGCAGCGTTGACGGGCTAGCGGGAGACTTGAATGAGCAGTTCTTC
CSVDGLAGDLNEQFF
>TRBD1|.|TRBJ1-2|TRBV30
TGTGCCTGGAGCAGAACAGGGGTAGATGGCTACACCTTC
CAWSRTGVDGYTF
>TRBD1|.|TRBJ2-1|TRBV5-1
TGCGCCAGCAGCAACGGACAGGCTAGCTCCTACAATGAGCAGTTCTTC
CASSNGQASSYNEQFF
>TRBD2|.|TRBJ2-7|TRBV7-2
TGTGCCAGCAGCTTAGCGGGCGGGAGTAGCACTCGCGAGCAGTACTTC
CASSLAGGSSTREQYF
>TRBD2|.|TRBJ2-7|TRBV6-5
TGTGCCAGCAAGTTTACTAGCGGGCGCCACGAGCAGTACTTC
CASKFTSGRHEQYF
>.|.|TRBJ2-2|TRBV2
TGTGCCAGCAGTGATCTGGGCGTCACCGGGGAGCTGTTTTTT
CASSDLGVTGELFF
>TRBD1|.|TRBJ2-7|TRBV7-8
TGTGCCAGCCGGACAGGGCGCCCCCCGAGCTCCTACGAGCAGTACTTC
CASRTGRPPSSYEQYF
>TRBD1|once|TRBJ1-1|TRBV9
TGTGCCAGCAGCGCGAGGACAGGGGGCGTCGAGAACACTGAAGCTTTCTTT
CASSARTGGVENTEAFF
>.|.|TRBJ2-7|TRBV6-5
TGTGCCAGCAGGCCGGGAAGCTCCTACGAGCAGTACTTC
CASRPGSSYEQYF
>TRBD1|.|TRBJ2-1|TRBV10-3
TGTGCCATCCGGGGGACAGGGGTGAATGAGCAGTTCTTC
CAIRGTGVNEQFF
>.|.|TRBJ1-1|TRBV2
TGTGCCAACGGAGGGCAGAAACGGATTTTCTACACTGAAGCTTTCTTT
CANGGQKRIFYTEAFF
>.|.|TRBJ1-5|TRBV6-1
TGTGCCAGCCGGGAGATCAGCAATCAGCCCCAGCATTTT
CASREISNQPQHF
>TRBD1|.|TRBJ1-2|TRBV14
TGTGCCAGCAGCCAAGATGGGCCGGGACAGGGCTATGGCTACACCTTC
CASSQDGPGQGYGYTF
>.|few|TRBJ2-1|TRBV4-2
TGTGCCAGCAGCCAAGACTATTCCTCCAATGAGCAGTTCTTC
CASSQDYSSNEQFF
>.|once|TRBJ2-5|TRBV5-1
TGCGCCAGCAGCCTAGGTGGAGGGGGCATCGGCGGGAGGGAGACCCAGTACTTC
CASSLGGGGIGGRETQYF
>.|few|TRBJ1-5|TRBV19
TGTGCCAGTAGTAGCCCCGGGCCCCAGCATTTT
CASSSPGPQHF
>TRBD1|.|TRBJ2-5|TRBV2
TGTGCCAGCAGTGAATTCGAGGACAGGGTCGTCCAAGAGACCCAGTACTTC
CASSEFEDRVVQETQYF
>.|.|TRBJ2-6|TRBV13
TGTGCCAGCAGCTTGGACAGCTCTGGGGCCAACGTCCTGACTTTC
CASSLDSSGANVLTF
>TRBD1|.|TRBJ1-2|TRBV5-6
TGTGCCAGCAGCTGGGGACAGGAAGGCTACACCTTC
CASSWGQEGYTF
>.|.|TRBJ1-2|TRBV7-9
TGTGCCAGCAGTTCCAAGGACCGCGGGAACTATGGCTACACCTTC
CASSSKDRGNYGYTF
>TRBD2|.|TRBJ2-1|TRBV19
TGTGCCAGTAGTATAATAGCGGGAAGGAATGATGAGCAGTTCTTC
CASSIIAGRNDEQFF
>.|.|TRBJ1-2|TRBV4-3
TGCGCCAGCAGCCAAGATGAGGGAAAGCTGTATGGCTACACCTTC
CASSQDEGKLYGYTF
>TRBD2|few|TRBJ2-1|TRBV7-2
TGTGCCAGCAGCTTAGTAGCGGGAGGGCCTAGGAATGAGCAGTTCTTC
CASSLVAGGPRNEQFF
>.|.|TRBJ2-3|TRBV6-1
TGTGCCAGCAGCCGATCCCGACAGCCAGATACGCAGTATTTT
CASSRSRQPDTQYF
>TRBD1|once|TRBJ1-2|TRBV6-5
TGTGCCAGCAGTACCGGACAGGGGGCGCTCCATGGCTACACCTTC
CASSTGQGALHGYTF
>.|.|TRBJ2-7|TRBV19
TGTGCCAGTAGTATCCGGGAAGGGACCTACGAGCAGTACTTC
CASSIREGTYEQYF
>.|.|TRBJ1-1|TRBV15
TGTGCCACCAGCAGAGACCAGGGTAGGCCGTCCACTGAAGCTTTCTTT
CATSRDQGRPSTEAFF
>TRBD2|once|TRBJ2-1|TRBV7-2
TGTGCCAGCAGCCGAAGACTAGCGGAGGTATATGAGCAGTTCTTC
CASSRRLAEVYEQFF
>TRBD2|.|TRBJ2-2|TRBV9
TGTGCCAGCAGCTCCTTCGGACTAGCGGGAGAGAAGAACACCGGGGAGCTGTTTTTT
CASSSFGLAGEKNTGELFF